A single sample gave rise to the 25 T cell receptor beta chains below, sequenced in a study of T cell repertoires in cytomegalovirus infection. One entry per CDR3 protein, called by TCRdb with MiXCR from the reads. The sample has around 770,000 distinct CDR3 sequences, just under 30% seen once. Their antigens are not known. Specimen: cultured CD8+ T cells from PBMCs, collected from culture after CMV antigen stimulation. The receptors stem from a human donor in good health (CMV status not recorded). Some clones in this sample may be carry-over from other donors' samples.

Many counts were recorded for this clonotype. V and J are TRBV15 and TRBJ2-4; TRBD1 aligns across 9 bases. CDR1 is LNHNV, CDR2 YYDKDF, per germline (reference sequence). The junction had 8 bases not matched to a gene; V was cut back by 5 bases and J by 0 bases. The CDR3 spans 17 residues. The CDR3 loop is CATSAPGQGVAKNIQYF. CDR3 sequence (DNA): TGTGCCACCAGCGCCCCGGGACAGGGTGTAGCCAAAAACATTCAGTACTTC.

The sample holds one count of this clonotype. The V and J genes are TRBV3-1 and TRBJ2-1; D perhaps matches TRBD1 (6 bases). Trimming left V 5 bases short and J 6 bases short, with 8 bases between. Germline V gives CDR1 LGHDT, CDR2 YNNKEL (reference sequence). The CDR3 is 12 residues long. The CDR3 loop reads CASSGQPNEQFF. The CDR3, as DNA: TGTGCCAGCAGCGGACAGCCCAATGAGCAGTTCTTC.

Concerning this clonotype: One junction end disagrees with the germline gene, perhaps due to a read error. The chain employs TRBV10-1 and TRBJ2-1; D uncertain. The length of the CDR3 is 19 residues. Germline V gene sequence: CDR1 WNHNN, CDR2 SYGVQD (reference sequence). The CDR3 DNA sequence: TGCGCCAGCAGTGAGTCAAAAAGTGGGTCGAATCCCATCTACGATGAGCAGTTCTTC. Encoded protein: CASSESKSGSNPIYDEQFF.

J is TRBJ2-7 and V is TRBV5-3; unclear D gene. TRBV5-3 is assigned to the ORF class and has an uncertain function. The CDR3 length is 14 residues. V was pared by 8 bases and J by 3 bases, with 18 bases between. The CDR3 spells CASSLDAEHYEQYV. CDR3 bases: TGTGCCAGCAGCCTTGACGCTGAACACTACGAGCAGTACGTC.

V is TRBV28 and J is TRBJ1-1; TRBD1 is a possible D gene (5 bases). The CDR3 totals 12 residues. The germline V gene has CDR1 MDHEN and CDR2 SYDVKM. V was shortened by 7 bases and J by 5 bases, with 11 bases between the two germline ends. The DNA of the CDR3 is TGTGCCAGCATCATGGGGGGGACTGAAGCTTTCTTT. Amino acids: CASIMGGTEAFF.

This chain links TRBV19 with TRBJ1-2; tentatively, D is TRBD1 (5 bases). The ends were cut back, 7 bases at V and 4 bases at J, with 16 bases in the middle. The CDR3 is 14 residues long. The germline V gene has CDR1 LNHDA and CDR2 SQIVND (reference sequence). CDR3 coding DNA: TGTGCCAGTACAACAGGCCGGCGGGGCTATGGCTACACCTTC. It yields the protein CASTTGRRGYGYTF.

This clonotype came up a few times. The chain has TRBV25-1 and TRBJ1-2; D remains ambiguous. From germline, CDR1 is MGHDK and CDR2 SYGVNS. The V end lost 0 bases, the J end lost 5 bases, and 13 bases lay between the germline ends. The CDR3 runs to 15 residues. CDR3 DNA sequence: TGTGCCAGCAGTGAATACGTGGGCCGGGAGTATGGCTACACCTTC. Amino acids: CASSEYVGREYGYTF.

The chain joins TRBV7-9 to TRBJ2-7, with TRBD1 identical over 10 bases. The length of the CDR3 is 14 residues. Germline lookup yields CDR1 SEHNR and CDR2 FQNEAQ (reference sequence). Unmatched junction bases numbered 8, after V lost 5 bases and J lost 7 bases. The CDR3 nucleotides are TGTGCCAGCAGCCAGGGGGGACAGGGGAGGGAGCAGTACTTC. Translating it yields CASSQGGQGREQYF.

The chain employs TRBV10-3 and TRBJ2-7; 10 nucleotides match TRBD1. This CDR3 is built from 13 residues. Germline values: CDR1 ENHRY, CDR2 SYGVKD. With 4 bases clipped from V and 5 bases from J, the junction kept 2 bases outside the gene matches. CDR3 DNA: TGTGCCATCAGTGGGGACAGGGGAAACGAGCAGTACTTC. It codes for CAISGDRGNEQYF.

The chain has TRBV12-3 or TRBV12-4 and TRBJ1-2; D remains unclear. V lost 8 bases and J lost 6, with 10 bases in between. The CDR3 extends over 11 amino acids. The CDR3 is CASRYLNGYTF. CDR3 coding DNA: TGTGCCAGCCGCTACCTGAATGGCTACACCTTC.

This clonotype was found a few times. This chain connects TRBV10-3 to TRBJ1-1; no firm D call. The CDR3 is 15 residues long. Trimming pared 2 bases from V and 0 bases from J, leaving 10 bases between. From germline, CDR1 is ENHRY and CDR2 SYGVKD. The CDR3 DNA reads TGTGCCATCAGTGAGCAGAAGGGAATGAACACTGAAGCTTTCTTT. This gives the protein CAISEQKGMNTEAFF.

The chain carries TRBV19 and TRBJ2-1; TRBD2 is a possible D gene (5 bases). Germline CDR1 LNHDA, CDR2 SQIVND (reference sequence). Trimming removed 4 bases from V and 8 bases from J, with 12 bases in between. This CDR3 has 13 amino acids. DNA of the CDR3: TGTGCCAGTAGTAAGGACTTATCTTATGAGCAGTTCTTC. Its protein is CASSKDLSYEQFF. The full variable domain, rest sourced from reference TRBV19 and TRBJ2-1, is DGGITQSPKYLFRKEGQNVTLSCEQNLNHDAMYWYRQDPGQGLRLIYYSQIVNDFQKGDIAEGYSVSREKKESFPLTVTSAQKNPTAFYLCASSKDLSYEQFFGPGTRLTVL.

This chain links TRBV2 with TRBJ1-1, with D hard to call. This CDR3 is 13 amino acids long. Germline V gives CDR1 SNHLY, CDR2 FYNNEI. The V and J ends lost 6 bases and 1 base respectively, with 9 bases between them. The CDR3 DNA is TGTGCCAGCAGCGACGCAGAGAACACTGAAGCTTTCTTT. Translated, it gives CASSDAENTEAFF.

The gene calls are TRBV7-9 and TRBJ2-7, with D tentatively TRBD1 or TRBD2 (5 bases each). There are 15 residues in the CDR3. Germline CDR1 reads SEHNR; CDR2 reads FQNEAQ (reference sequence). Trimming removed 4 bases at V and 2 bases at J, with 15 bases between. The CDR3 sequence is CASSSSDQGPYEQYF. CDR3 DNA: TGTGCCAGCAGCTCCAGCGATCAGGGACCCTACGAGCAGTACTTC.

This chain joins TRBV28 and TRBJ1-5; D might be TRBD1 (5 bases). Germline CDR1 is MDHEN and CDR2 is SYDVKM. The CDR3 runs to 14 residues. V was clipped by 7 bases and J by 0 bases, with 10 bases between them. The DNA for the CDR3 is TGTGCCAGCACCTATGACAGTAGCAATCAGCCCCAGCATTTT. Protein sequence: CASTYDSSNQPQHF.

The chain links TRBV20-1 to TRBJ2-3; D gene ambiguous. Germline assignment: CDR1 DFQATT and CDR2 SNEGSKA (reference sequence). The V end lost 0 bases, the J end lost 5 bases, and 12 bases lay between the germline ends. The CDR3 is 14 residues long. The CDR3 protein is CSARDLLIGDTQYF. The CDR3, as DNA: TGCAGTGCTAGAGACCTCCTTATAGGAGATACGCAGTATTTT.

The chain uses TRBV4-3 and TRBJ2-3, with a weak D call TRBD2 (6 bases). The CDR3 totals 15 residues. Trimming stripped 1 base from V and 4 bases from J, with 12 bases between. Germline V gene data show CDR1 as LGHNA and CDR2 as YSLEER. DNA of the CDR3: TGCGCCAGCAGCCAAGTGGAGGGTAGCCCAGATACGCAGTATTTT. The encoded protein is CASSQVEGSPDTQYF.

This clonotype has a count of ten or more. The chain links TRBV12-3 or TRBV12-4 to TRBJ2-7; 11 bases align to TRBD2. Germline trimming cut 4 bases from V and 2 bases from J; bases unmatched to any gene: 4. The CDR3 is 15 residues long. In DNA form, the CDR3 reads TGTGCCAGCAGTTCCCTAGCGGGGGGTCCCTACGAGCAGTACTTC. Its translation: CASSSLAGGPYEQYF.

The chain combines TRBV20-1 with TRBJ2-7, with a possible D match to TRBD2 (5 bases). The germline V gene has CDR1 DFQATT and CDR2 SNEGSKA (reference sequence). The CDR3 is 14 residues long. V was cut by 2 bases and J by 0 bases, with 11 bases left in between. The CDR3 protein is CSARPLGSSYEQYF. The CDR3 DNA is TGCAGTGCTAGACCCCTAGGGAGCTCCTACGAGCAGTACTTC.

This clonotype was picked up many times. This chain joins TRBV7-9 and TRBJ2-3, with 8 bases that match TRBD2. The ends lost 0 bases at V and 2 bases at J; junction bases unmatched: 13. Germline V gene lookup returns CDR1 SEHNR and CDR2 FQNEAQ (reference sequence). The CDR3 is 19 amino acids. CDR3 nucleotide sequence: TGTGCCAGCAGCTTAGCAGTACGAGCGGGGGACTTCCCCACAGATACGCAGTATTTT. Translating it yields CASSLAVRAGDFPTDTQYF.

The chain carries TRBV10-3 and TRBJ2-6, with 7 bases aligning to TRBD1. Per the germline V gene, CDR1 is ENHRY and CDR2 is SYGVKD. The CDR3 totals 17 residues. Germline trimming cut 6 bases from V and 1 base from J; bases unmatched to any gene: 9. CDR3 in DNA: TGTGCCATCAGCACCCGGGACAGAAAATCTGGGGCCAACGTCCTGACTTTC. Amino acid sequence: CAISTRDRKSGANVLTF.

The J gene is TRBJ1-2, the V gene TRBV7-8; possibly TRBD1 for D (6 bases). The CDR3 consists of 13 residues. Germline CDR1 SGHVS, CDR2 FQNEAQ. V lost 7 bases and J 8 bases, leaving 17 bases between the germline ends. The CDR3 coding sequence is TGTGCCAGCACCCATTCCACAGGGAACGGCTACACCTTC. Amino acid sequence: CASTHSTGNGYTF.

This clonotype was seen only a few times. This sequence joins TRBV19 and TRBJ2-2, with D possibly being TRBD1 or TRBD2 (5 bases each). Deletions cut 3 bases from V and 7 bases from J, with 12 bases between. The germline CDR1 and CDR2 sequences are LNHDA and SQIVND (reference sequence). There are 14 residues in the CDR3. CDR3 sequence (DNA): TGTGCCAGTAGTATTCTGGGGGACCACGGGGAGCTGTTTTTT. Protein: CASSILGDHGELFF.

At least ten counts were recorded for this clonotype. The V gene is TRBV6-2 or TRBV6-3, the J gene TRBJ2-1, with 8 bases that match TRBD2. The CDR3 has 16 residues. J was trimmed by 3 bases and V by 0 bases; bases with no gene match: 4. Germline CDR1 is MNHEY and CDR2 is SVGEGT. The CDR3: CASSYSSRGDYNEQFF. CDR3 DNA sequence: TGTGCCAGCAGTTACTCGTCGCGGGGGGACTACAATGAGCAGTTCTTC.

Here the CDR3 reads CASSSVSDLAGGSGQFF. The CDR3 nucleotides are TGCGCCAGCAGTTCAGTCTCTGATCTAGCGGGGGGCAGTGGGCAGTTCTTC. This rearrangement joins TRBV5-1 to TRBJ2-1; TRBD2 matches 11 bases. In germline, CDR1 is SGHRS, CDR2 YFSETQ. Losses at the gene ends were 5 bases for V and 12 bases for J; bases not matched to a gene: 19. CDR3 length: 17 residues.